This TCR beta chain is drawn from a study of vaccination and CD4 T cells after COVID-19. Researchers used the Oncomine TCR Beta short-read assay to sequence DNA from cultured CD4+ T cells. MiXCR, applied by TCRdb to the PCR reads, yields one record per CDR3 protein. This table has some 6,600 distinct CDR3 sequences, roughly 23% appearing once. This clonotype was seen only a few times. Antigen: not known. Treatment denoted: approximately 9-day PBMC culture with coronavirus spike peptide pools or control peptides (ViraFEST assay). ViraFEST enlarged antigen-specific T cell populations with peptide pools and afterwards sequenced TCRs. The CDR3 contains 14 residues. The germline V and J ends were trimmed by 6 bases and 10 bases, with 16 bases remaining between them.

This clonotype originated in a human donor who had recovered from COVID-19. The chain joins TRBV12-3 or TRBV12-4 to TRBJ1-6, with a possible D match to TRBD1 (6 bases). The source was CD4+ T cells from blood, cultured in vitro, collected after SARS-CoV-2 vaccination. The CDR3 loop is CASSLSGELSPLHF. The CDR3 nucleotides read TGTGCCAGCAGCCTTTCAGGGGAGTTGTCACCCCTCCACTTT.